This record covers a single T cell receptor beta chain. As handled by the study authors: Reference gene primer amplification gave estimated nucleated cell counts. Measured with immunoSEQ multiplex PCR; TCRdb has only the in-frame clones, and not every one. V and J calls and clone size are those listed in that table; D and trimming were worked out from the DNA. The sample has under 50,000 clones; roughly 77% are singletons. This specimen comes from a study of blood T cell repertoires in COVID-19. Overall study: Material from acute and convalescent COVID-19 was sourced from the United States, Italy and Spain. Sample material is recorded as cDNA or gDNA derived from T cells, B-cell-depleted T cells, or PBMCs.

The sequence derives from an older man with active or convalescent COVID-19. Sequencing was performed on peripheral blood.

CDR3 amino acids: CASSYYRDTSGNTIYF. DNA for the CDR3: TGTGCCAGCAGTTATTATCGGGACACCTCTGGAAACACCATATATTTT. The chain couples TRBV6-2 or TRBV6-3 to TRBJ1-3, with a weak D call TRBD1 (6 bases). CDR1 MNHEY and CDR2 SVGEGT come from the germline V gene. The V end lost 3 bases, the J end lost 0 bases, and 12 bases lay between the germline ends. This CDR3 contains 16 residues.